This T cell receptor (beta chain) was observed in a study of blood T cell repertoires in COVID-19. Per the germline V gene, CDR1 is SQVTM and CDR2 is ANQGSEA. Trimming cost V 4 bases and J 2 bases, with 8 bases left between them. The CDR3 runs 12 residues. Only one count was recorded for this clone. Clones were read by immunoSEQ multiplex PCR, and TCRdb kept only the in-frame ones, dropping some. The sample has 150,000 to 180,000 clones, about 80% seen once. This TCR derives from a woman in her sixties with acute or convalescent COVID-19. What was sequenced was peripheral blood. The rearrangement uses TRBV29-1 and TRBJ1-1, with D perhaps matching TRBD1 (5 bases). Written as DNA, the CDR3 is TGCAGCGTTGGACAGACCAACACTGAAGCTTTCTTT. This encodes CSVGQTNTEAFF.